This TCR beta chain was obtained from a study of identical twins. Findings and limits, study-wide: Excess sharing by twins proved weaker in beta out-of-frame sequences.

The CDR3 spans 13 residues. The V and J ends lost 7 bases and 7 bases respectively, with 14 bases between them. CDR1 and CDR2 (germline): SGHNT, YYREEE (reference sequence). The sample holds a few counts of this clonotype. Its antigen is unknown. In TCRdb, the 5' RACE reads were re-called with MiXCR into one record per CDR3 protein. The profile shows hundreds of thousands of distinct CDR3 sequences, around 8.3% of them singletons. Another study also made use of these data, one on yellow fever vaccine responses in identical twins.

This chain links TRBV5-4 with TRBJ2-2; D remains unclear. Sequenced: PBMCs. This TCR derives from a woman in her late teens or twenties in good health. CDR3 nucleotide sequence: TGTGCCAGCCTCAGTGGACGGAGCGGGGAGCTGTTTTTT. Its translation: CASLSGRSGELFF.